This record concerns one TCR beta chain sequence. V lost 2 bases and J lost 6, with 14 bases in between. Germline V gene lookup returns CDR1 MNHEY and CDR2 SVGAGI. This CDR3 region has 14 residues. Clones were read by immunoSEQ multiplex PCR, and TCRdb kept only the in-frame ones, dropping some. Found here are roughly 1,500,000 clones, around 98.5% of them singletons; the top ten hold roughly 0.35%. This sample was taken from a study of shared clonotypes between healthy human individuals. The receptor was derived from a man aged 25-45 years in good health. The genes are TRBV6-5 and TRBJ2-7, with D possibly matching TRBD2 (5 bases). The specimen sequenced was naive CD4+ T cells sorted from blood. As for subset: CD45RA+ positively selected. Here the CDR3 DNA reads TGTGCCAGCAGTTACGTGGGAGCTTACGGCGAGCAGTACTTC. Residues: CASSYVGAYGEQYF.